These T cell receptor beta chains were read from a single sample in a study of T cells in Graves' hyperthyroidism and ophthalmopathy. TCRdb fed the multiplex PCR reads into MiXCR, producing one record per CDR3 protein. This table holds roughly 510,000 distinct CDR3 sequences, roughly 20% found once. The sample consisted of blood. Source of these receptors: a man between 18 and 35 years old with Graves' hyperthyroidism. The CDR3 runs from the conserved cysteine through the conserved F or W. Fields, in order: clone size, CDR3 length, V gene, D gene, J gene, CDR3 protein, CDR3 DNA. D genes are given only for firm matches. Size is stated for part of the rows, as once, few or many counts, or as a class when the clone is expanded.

clone size: many
CDR3 length: 15
V gene: TRBV5-1
D gene: .
J gene: TRBJ2-7
CDR3 protein: CASSVTGLSSYEQYF
CDR3 DNA: TGCGCCAGCAGCGTCACAGGGCTCAGCTCCTACGAGCAGTACTTC

clone size: .
CDR3 length: 16
V gene: TRBV9
D gene: .
J gene: TRBJ2-5
CDR3 protein: CASSSNRGHSPETQYF
CDR3 DNA: TGTGCCAGCAGCTCCAACCGAGGGCATTCCCCCGAGACCCAGTACTTC

clone size: .
CDR3 length: 14
V gene: TRBV19
D gene: .
J gene: TRBJ2-2
CDR3 protein: CASSSQGFLGELFF
CDR3 DNA: TGTGCCAGTAGTTCTCAGGGTTTCCTCGGGGAGCTGTTTTTT

clone size: many
CDR3 length: 22
V gene: TRBV5-8
D gene: TRBD1
J gene: TRBJ2-5
CDR3 protein: CASSLVFKTDRQRGPTLGTQYF
CDR3 DNA: TGTGCCAGCAGCCTGGTTTTCAAGACGGATCGCCAGAGGGGGCCTACCCTTGGGACCCAGTACTTC

clone size: many
CDR3 length: 15
V gene: TRBV2
D gene: .
J gene: TRBJ2-7
CDR3 protein: CASRDPGHLSYEQYF
CDR3 DNA: TGTGCCAGCAGAGATCCGGGACACCTCTCCTACGAGCAGTACTTC

clone size: .
CDR3 length: 16
V gene: TRBV30
D gene: .
J gene: TRBJ1-6
CDR3 protein: CAWTLNRAGGVPSLHF
CDR3 DNA: TGTGCCTGGACCCTTAACCGAGCAGGAGGTGTCCCTTCCCTCCACTTT

clone size: once
CDR3 length: 15
V gene: TRBV7-9
D gene: TRBD1
J gene: TRBJ1-2
CDR3 protein: CASSLSQGEPYGYTF
CDR3 DNA: TGTGCCAGCAGCCTCTCTCAGGGGGAACCCTATGGCTACACCTTC

clone size: many
CDR3 length: 14
V gene: TRBV12-5
D gene: .
J gene: TRBJ2-7
CDR3 protein: CASGAGTNPYEQYF
CDR3 DNA: TGTGCTAGTGGGGCCGGGACAAACCCCTACGAGCAGTACTTC

clone size: few
CDR3 length: 15
V gene: TRBV6-5
D gene: .
J gene: TRBJ2-5
CDR3 protein: CASSYSRGFGETQYF
CDR3 DNA: TGTGCCAGCAGTTACTCGAGAGGGTTCGGGGAGACCCAGTACTTC

clone size: many
CDR3 length: 11
V gene: TRBV20-1
D gene: .
J gene: TRBJ2-7
CDR3 protein: CSAPQGDEQYF
CDR3 DNA: TGCAGTGCCCCCCAGGGCGACGAGCAGTACTTC

clone size: many
CDR3 length: 14
V gene: TRBV28
D gene: .
J gene: TRBJ1-2
CDR3 protein: CASSLGAPGRPITF
CDR3 DNA: TGTGCCAGCAGTTTAGGGGCTCCGGGCAGGCCCATCACCTTC

clone size: many
CDR3 length: 17
V gene: TRBV7-8
D gene: .
J gene: TRBJ2-7
CDR3 protein: CASSLIDQGRSSYEQYF
CDR3 DNA: TGTGCCAGCAGCTTAATCGACCAGGGCCGGTCCTCCTACGAGCAGTACTTC

clone size: .
CDR3 length: 16
V gene: TRBV12-5
D gene: .
J gene: TRBJ1-1
CDR3 protein: CASGRGASHVNTEAFF
CDR3 DNA: TGTGCTAGTGGTCGGGGGGCCTCCCACGTGAACACTGAAGCTTTCTTT

clone size: .
CDR3 length: 12
V gene: TRBV5-1
D gene: .
J gene: TRBJ2-7
CDR3 protein: CASSLVGVEQYF
CDR3 DNA: TGCGCCAGCAGCTTGGTGGGGGTCGAGCAGTACTTC

clone size: many
CDR3 length: 13
V gene: TRBV15
D gene: .
J gene: TRBJ1-2
CDR3 protein: CATSGIYSYGYTF
CDR3 DNA: TGTGCCACCAGCGGCATTTATTCCTATGGCTACACCTTC

clone size: many
CDR3 length: 12
V gene: TRBV30
D gene: .
J gene: TRBJ2-5
CDR3 protein: CAWRSSEETQYF
CDR3 DNA: TGTGCCTGGAGATCCAGTGAGGAGACCCAGTACTTC

clone size: many
CDR3 length: 17
V gene: TRBV12-5
D gene: .
J gene: TRBJ2-2
CDR3 protein: CASGLGNRVEETGELFF
CDR3 DNA: TGTGCTAGTGGTTTGGGAAACAGGGTCGAGGAGACCGGGGAGCTGTTTTTT

clone size: .
CDR3 length: 14
V gene: TRBV28
D gene: TRBD1
J gene: TRBJ1-2
CDR3 protein: CASSFRGRDYGYTF
CDR3 DNA: TGTGCCAGCAGTTTTAGGGGGCGAGACTATGGCTACACCTTC

clone size: .
CDR3 length: 13
V gene: TRBV7-9
D gene: .
J gene: TRBJ2-2
CDR3 protein: CASSQGLPGELFF
CDR3 DNA: TGTGCCAGCAGCCAGGGGCTTCCGGGGGAGCTGTTTTTT

clone size: .
CDR3 length: 12
V gene: TRBV12-3/TRBV12-4
D gene: .
J gene: TRBJ1-2
CDR3 protein: CASSLAEHGYTF
CDR3 DNA: TGTGCCAGCAGTTTGGCAGAACATGGCTACACCTTC

clone size: few
CDR3 length: 13
V gene: TRBV25-1
D gene: .
J gene: TRBJ1-1
CDR3 protein: CVSSESGGTEAFF
CDR3 DNA: TGTGTCAGCAGTGAGAGTGGGGGGACTGAAGCTTTCTTT

clone size: many
CDR3 length: 14
V gene: TRBV11-1
D gene: .
J gene: TRBJ1-1
CDR3 protein: CASSLGTSNTEAFF
CDR3 DNA: TGTGCCAGCAGCCTCGGGACTTCGAACACTGAAGCTTTCTTT

clone size: .
CDR3 length: 22
V gene: TRBV20-1
D gene: TRBD2
J gene: TRBJ2-4
CDR3 protein: CSARDQITSGGGSWVAKNIQYF
CDR3 DNA: TGCAGTGCTAGAGATCAGATAACTAGCGGGGGGGGGTCCTGGGTAGCCAAAAACATTCAGTACTTC

clone size: many
CDR3 length: 14
V gene: TRBV7-9
D gene: .
J gene: TRBJ1-5
CDR3 protein: CASSSVGGLQPQHF
CDR3 DNA: TGTGCCAGCAGCTCCGTGGGGGGGTTGCAGCCCCAGCATTTT

clone size: many
CDR3 length: 14
V gene: TRBV12-3/TRBV12-4
D gene: .
J gene: TRBJ2-5
CDR3 protein: CASSLGPGAETQYF
CDR3 DNA: TGTGCCAGCAGTTTAGGTCCCGGGGCGGAGACCCAGTACTTC

clone size: many
CDR3 length: 15
V gene: TRBV24-1
D gene: .
J gene: TRBJ2-7
CDR3 protein: CATSVGGSGTAEQYF
CDR3 DNA: TGTGCCACCAGTGTTGGGGGATCGGGGACGGCCGAGCAGTACTTC

clone size: many
CDR3 length: 14
V gene: TRBV6-5
D gene: .
J gene: TRBJ1-2
CDR3 protein: CASSSGGQYYGYTF
CDR3 DNA: TGTGCCTCTTCTTCCGGGGGGCAGTATTATGGCTACACCTTC

clone size: few
CDR3 length: 15
V gene: TRBV28
D gene: TRBD1
J gene: TRBJ1-5
CDR3 protein: CASRTGENRNQPQHF
CDR3 DNA: TGTGCCAGCAGGACAGGGGAAAACCGTAATCAGCCCCAGCATTTT

clone size: few
CDR3 length: 15
V gene: TRBV10-3
D gene: TRBD1
J gene: TRBJ1-5
CDR3 protein: CAISEGTDSNQPQHF
CDR3 DNA: TGTGCCATCAGTGAAGGGACAGATAGCAATCAGCCCCAGCATTTT

clone size: many
CDR3 length: 18
V gene: TRBV6-2/TRBV6-3
D gene: .
J gene: TRBJ1-1
CDR3 protein: CASSYSAGIWLRNTEAFF
CDR3 DNA: TGTGCCAGCAGTTACTCGGCAGGGATTTGGTTGAGGAACACTGAAGCTTTCTTT

clone size: few
CDR3 length: 14
V gene: TRBV12-3/TRBV12-4
D gene: .
J gene: TRBJ1-1
CDR3 protein: CASSVEAMNTEAFF
CDR3 DNA: TGTGCCAGCAGTGTGGAGGCTATGAACACTGAAGCTTTCTTT

clone size: many
CDR3 length: 16
V gene: TRBV6-1
D gene: .
J gene: TRBJ1-3
CDR3 protein: CASSEGLTVSGNTIYF
CDR3 DNA: TGTGCCAGCAGTGAAGGACTGACAGTCTCTGGAAACACCATATATTTT

clone size: .
CDR3 length: 14
V gene: TRBV29-1
D gene: TRBD1
J gene: TRBJ2-3
CDR3 protein: CSVTGQDSTDTQYF
CDR3 DNA: TGCAGCGTCACGGGACAGGACAGCACAGATACGCAGTATTTT

clone size: .
CDR3 length: 13
V gene: TRBV28
D gene: .
J gene: TRBJ1-2
CDR3 protein: CASSPGDHYGYSF
CDR3 DNA: TGTGCCAGCAGTCCTGGGGACCACTATGGCTACAGCTTC

clone size: many
CDR3 length: 14
V gene: TRBV12-3/TRBV12-4
D gene: .
J gene: TRBJ2-2
CDR3 protein: CASSGGGGTGELFF
CDR3 DNA: TGTGCCAGCAGTGGGGGAGGCGGGACCGGGGAGCTGTTTTTT

clone size: many
CDR3 length: 17
V gene: TRBV28
D gene: TRBD1
J gene: TRBJ1-6
CDR3 protein: CASRSPGQDSYNSPLHF
CDR3 DNA: TGTGCCAGCAGGTCACCGGGACAGGACTCCTATAATTCACCCCTCCACTTT

clone size: few
CDR3 length: 14
V gene: TRBV15
D gene: .
J gene: TRBJ1-6
CDR3 protein: CATSKGDGNSPLHF
CDR3 DNA: TGTGCCACCAGCAAGGGAGATGGGAATTCACCCCTCCACTTT

clone size: many
CDR3 length: 15
V gene: TRBV28
D gene: TRBD1
J gene: TRBJ1-5
CDR3 protein: CASRLGTGPNQPQHF
CDR3 DNA: TGTGCCAGCCGACTAGGGACAGGGCCAAATCAGCCCCAGCATTTT

clone size: many
CDR3 length: 13
V gene: TRBV11-1
D gene: .
J gene: TRBJ2-5
CDR3 protein: CASSDRPMGAQYF
CDR3 DNA: TGTGCCAGCAGCGACAGACCCATGGGGGCCCAGTACTTC

clone size: .
CDR3 length: 17
V gene: TRBV12-3/TRBV12-4
D gene: .
J gene: TRBJ2-2
CDR3 protein: CASTSNTPGVGTGELFF
CDR3 DNA: TGTGCCAGCACCTCTAACACCCCAGGGGTCGGCACCGGGGAGCTGTTTTTT

clone size: few
CDR3 length: 14
V gene: TRBV6-5
D gene: .
J gene: TRBJ2-7
CDR3 protein: CASSYSGRYYEQYF
CDR3 DNA: TGTGCCAGCAGTTACTCGGGACGGTACTACGAGCAGTACTTC

clone size: .
CDR3 length: 13
V gene: TRBV20-1
D gene: TRBD1
J gene: TRBJ1-5
CDR3 protein: CSARTGGRQPQHF
CDR3 DNA: TGCAGTGCTAGGACAGGGGGCAGGCAGCCCCAGCATTTT

clone size: many
CDR3 length: 18
V gene: TRBV24-1
D gene: TRBD1
J gene: TRBJ2-2
CDR3 protein: CATSDPNRLQGQGGELFF
CDR3 DNA: TGTGCCACCAGTGATCCAAACAGGCTACAGGGGCAGGGCGGGGAGCTGTTTTTT

clone size: .
CDR3 length: 14
V gene: TRBV28
D gene: .
J gene: TRBJ1-1
CDR3 protein: CASISGGTNTEAFF
CDR3 DNA: TGTGCCAGCATCTCGGGGGGGACGAACACTGAAGCTTTCTTT

clone size: many
CDR3 length: 14
V gene: TRBV24-1
D gene: TRBD1
J gene: TRBJ1-5
CDR3 protein: CATKGQGVDQPQHF
CDR3 DNA: TGTGCCACCAAGGGACAGGGGGTCGATCAGCCCCAGCATTTT

clone size: .
CDR3 length: 14
V gene: TRBV6-5
D gene: .
J gene: TRBJ2-7
CDR3 protein: CASSYEGLTQGQYF
CDR3 DNA: TGTGCCAGCAGTTACGAGGGGCTCACGCAGGGGCAGTACTTC

clone size: many
CDR3 length: 17
V gene: TRBV27
D gene: TRBD1
J gene: TRBJ2-2
CDR3 protein: CASRGGPQGAYTGELFF
CDR3 DNA: TGTGCCAGCAGGGGTGGACCCCAGGGGGCATACACCGGGGAGCTGTTTTTT

clone size: many
CDR3 length: 15
V gene: TRBV15
D gene: .
J gene: TRBJ1-1
CDR3 protein: CATSDTPQGVTEAFF
CDR3 DNA: TGTGCCACCAGCGACACCCCACAGGGAGTTACTGAAGCTTTCTTT

clone size: few
CDR3 length: 16
V gene: TRBV5-1
D gene: TRBD1
J gene: TRBJ1-1
CDR3 protein: CASSFLGQEGSTEAFF
CDR3 DNA: TGCGCCAGCAGCTTCCTCGGACAGGAGGGGAGCACTGAAGCTTTCTTT

clone size: many
CDR3 length: 11
V gene: TRBV19
D gene: .
J gene: TRBJ1-2
CDR3 protein: CASSGVWGYTF
CDR3 DNA: TGTGCCAGTAGTGGCGTTTGGGGCTACACCTTC

clone size: many
CDR3 length: 13
V gene: TRBV12-5
D gene: .
J gene: TRBJ1-1
CDR3 protein: CASARVGVAEAFF
CDR3 DNA: TGTGCTAGTGCCCGCGTGGGGGTCGCTGAAGCTTTCTTT

clone size: many
CDR3 length: 16
V gene: TRBV15
D gene: .
J gene: TRBJ1-2
CDR3 protein: CATSRDLAAPNYGYTF
CDR3 DNA: TGTGCCACCAGCAGAGATCTTGCAGCTCCTAACTATGGCTACACCTTC

clone size: once
CDR3 length: 15
V gene: TRBV19
D gene: TRBD2
J gene: TRBJ2-2
CDR3 protein: CASRALAGVSGELFF
CDR3 DNA: TGTGCCAGTAGGGCACTCGCGGGGGTATCCGGGGAGCTGTTTTTT

clone size: many
CDR3 length: 13
V gene: TRBV2
D gene: .
J gene: TRBJ2-7
CDR3 protein: CASNKRVDHEQYF
CDR3 DNA: TGTGCCAGCAACAAGCGAGTAGACCACGAGCAGTACTTC

clone size: many
CDR3 length: 14
V gene: TRBV20-1
D gene: .
J gene: TRBJ1-1
CDR3 protein: CSARDPRDPTEAFF
CDR3 DNA: TGCAGTGCTAGAGATCCCAGGGACCCCACTGAAGCTTTCTTT

clone size: many
CDR3 length: 13
V gene: TRBV6-6
D gene: .
J gene: TRBJ1-1
CDR3 protein: CASSRAGGTEAFF
CDR3 DNA: TGTGCCAGCAGTCGGGCGGGTGGGACTGAAGCTTTCTTT

clone size: many
CDR3 length: 16
V gene: TRBV28
D gene: TRBD1
J gene: TRBJ2-7
CDR3 protein: CASSLWTRTGKLEQYF
CDR3 DNA: TGTGCCAGCAGTTTATGGACGAGGACAGGTAAACTTGAGCAGTACTTC